Described below is a single T cell receptor (beta chain) sequence and its context. The antigen this receptor binds is unknown. The sample holds no much larger clone one base away, and base qualities are not on file. Library generation was performed with the immunoSEQ multiplex PCR assay. For the multiplex PCR, a mixture combining 60 forward primers for TCR Vbeta segments and 13 reverse primers for TCR Jbeta segments was used. Amplification of the CDR3 region of rearranged TCR beta genes was performed with a multiplex PCR assay on genomic DNA. The Illumina HiSeq System was used to sequence the amplified TCR beta libraries as 87-base-pair reads. The authors processed their data as follows. In a later analysis, some 80 million unique TCR beta chains were counted across the 650 to 750 repertoires, and about 10 million of these chains were shared by at least two donors. Raw reads were error-corrected and collapsed into unique sequences with a nearest-neighbor algorithm that merged closely related sequences to remove PCR and sequencing errors. V, D and J gene segments were assigned by aligning CDR3 sequences to IMGT reference sequences. Each retained sequence needed at least a six-nucleotide match to both a V gene segment and a J gene segment. Rearrangements were classified as productive when the CDR3 lacked stop codons and remained in frame with V and J, and all other rearrangements were classified as non-productive. Following IMGT convention, CDR3 was defined as the stretch from the second conserved V-encoded cysteine to the conserved J-encoded phenylalanine. In an earlier analysis of around 600 of the donors, sequences lacking an unambiguous match to a single V gene segment were excluded. An earlier analysis of 587 of the donors classified V segments as functional when productive rearrangements were above 56.7% and as segregating when the standard deviation between donors was above 5%. A statistical classification framework was built to diagnose cytomegalovirus status from the catalog of TCR beta chain sequences. V and J gene assignment, in a later analysis, came from comparing TCR nucleotide sequences with IMGT/GENE-DB human TR gene sequences. Using the TCRdist pipeline, a later analysis assigned CDR3 sequences along with most-parsimonious VDJ recombination scenarios. In a later analysis, each TCR beta chain was defined by its CDR3 amino acid sequence together with its V-gene family, and reads lacking a unique V-gene family were excluded. To address suspected cross-contamination and a sequencing artifact, a later analysis removed a few hundred highly shared, low-generation-probability nucleotide sequences. A later analysis calculated a clonal expansion index for each public chain from normalized within-repertoire ranks of inferred template counts. Generation probabilities in a later analysis came from a VDJ recombination model fitted to out-of-frame rearrangements, and those results were checked against IGoR. In a later analysis, TCR-TCR, TCR-HLA and TCR-CMV co-occurrence was scored with hypergeometric tests, and a repertoire-size bias correction was applied to TCR pairs. False discovery rates were estimated in a later analysis by permuting HLA or CMV assignments 20 times. In a later analysis, co-occurring TCRs were grouped using DBSCAN, with TCRdist sequence similarity added in when clustering inside HLA-allele-positive subsets. Repertoires with fewer than 30,000 or more than 120,000 public chains were left out of co-occurrence clustering, as were about 5 repertoires with anomalous nucleotide sharing. TCRdb's version of the immuneACCESS table is confined to in-frame rearrangements and falls short of the full clone set. An unresolved V gene accounts for under half of the shortfall where checked; the remainder is of unknown origin. V and J calls plus clone size are reproduced from that table; the DNA served to infer D and trimming. The sample includes about 250,000 clones, with 80% observed a single time. 0.3% of the sample lies in the top ten.

The cohort was made up of approximately 670 healthy bone marrow donors. At the time of sampling, all cohort members were nominally healthy, though unrecorded immune exposures were likely present. The donor was CMV seronegative and belonged to the group of 352 seronegative cohort members. A peripheral blood sample was provided by each donor, and peripheral blood mononuclear cells were used for TCR beta sequencing. Genomic DNA was extracted from the blood cell samples with the Qiagen DNeasy Blood Extraction Kit. V was cut back by 7 bases and J by 3 bases, leaving a gap of 13 bases between them. Measured from the cysteine to the phenylalanine, the CDR3 is 13 residues long. The only DNA kept is the CDR3, 39 bases in frame from the first base. CDR1 and CDR2 were assigned from the germline V gene as MDHEN and SYDVKM. The data were obtained in a study of cytomegalovirus exposure and HLA in healthy donors listed by TCRdb under 2017. A note on the overall study: According to an earlier analysis of a few hundred of the donors, roughly 180 million T cells yielded 90 million to 130 million unique TCR beta sequences and roughly 280 Gb of sequence data. HLA typing covered class I and class II loci at four-digit resolution. Using immunosequencing, the study profiled T cell repertoires from 500 to 800 subjects and related those repertoires to cytomegalovirus serostatus. High-throughput TCR immunosequencing, statistical association of individual TCRs with disease status, and machine learning were combined to predict cytomegalovirus infection status. Alongside the repertoire data, information on donor age, sex, ethnicity and CMV serostatus was compiled. About 280 gigabases of sequencing data and 78 million or so unique TCR sequences were included in an early release covering several hundred HLA-typed donors. The number of donors typed differed by locus, with about 629-630 for A, B, C, DRB1 and DQB1, 522 for DQA1, 600 to 610 for DPA1, and approximately 470 for DPB1. Along with the approximately 600-subject first cohort, a separate validation cohort of around 110 different subjects was used. An earlier analysis of fewer than 750 of the donors used high-throughput TCR beta sequencing to judge whether each TCR beta V gene segment behaved as functional or pseudogenic. Rather than drawing on any new phenotypic data, the later analysis identified candidate immune exposures from TCR beta sequences and the way those sequences occurred across donors. A later genetic analysis used genome-wide SNP genotypes for about 65% of the 666 donors, treating that subset as a discovery cohort. Because of strong linkage in the cohort, five DR-DQ haplotypes were treated as single units for association and clustering. Of the roughly 420 genotyped donors, approximately 81% were placed in the genetic ancestry cluster associated with self-reported Caucasian donors. Among roughly 370 genotyped donors of the cohort, an average of roughly 240,000 unique TCR beta nucleotide sequences were sequenced per donor, around 20% of them non-productive. The study was designed to test whether signatures of past pathogen exposure could be identified by cataloging public T cell receptors. Every discovery cohort repertoire had been produced on one sequencing platform. To study patterns of TCR occurrence, a later analysis re-analyzed previously published TCR beta repertoires from just over 650 donors and added high-resolution HLA genotyping. Results the study describes overall, beyond this receptor: While some public TCRs were present in many individuals, most TCR sequences turned up only very rarely across donors. In this cohort, only TCR beta chains were sequenced, and detectable features were limited by the absence of alpha or paired-chain data. It was suggested by the authors that the approach could potentially be generalized to other disease states and immunological phenotypes. Roughly uniform sequencing depth across donors was assumed in presence/absence analyses, although this assumption may not hold. Some IMGT-functional V segments, including TRBV6-2 and TRBV6-3, could not be told apart with the 87-base-pair reads, so those segments were excluded. According to a later analysis, most CMV-associated TCR beta chains appeared to be HLA-restricted, and the HLA associations seemed to be driven largely by CMV exposure. Compared with the roughly 720-donor mean, donors in an Asian-associated ancestry cluster had fewer N-insertions in productive TCRs, according to a later genetic analysis. Strong co-occurrence of HLA alleles, especially DR and DQ, made assigning TCR associations to individual alleles difficult. V-gene and J-gene trimming of TCR beta chains was associated with a missense DCLRE1C variant in a later genetic analysis, and the association was replicated in an independent cohort. Three of the identified cytomegalovirus-associated TCR beta chains were confirmed in vitro to be specific for cytomegalovirus antigens. Correlated functional status among segregating V segments might be attributable to linkage disequilibrium, but an unknown experimental factor could not be ruled out. Compared with equally common non-associated chains, HLA-associated TCR beta chains in a later analysis were more clonally expanded and had lower generation probabilities. CMV serostatus was the only immune exposure information available for the cohort. A later analysis associated 17,000 or so TCR beta sequences with specific HLA alleles at a false discovery rate of 0.05. About 17 rarely observed V segments, including chromosome 9 orphons, were excluded from the earlier analysis of about 610 of the donors because counts were too low. HLA typing was unavailable for some donors at each locus, so association tests used only the typed subset. A cluster of highly shared sequence variants was judged likely to be a technical artifact of the sequencing pipeline. An earlier analysis of approximately 570 of the donors showed that most TCR beta V segments appeared in productive rearrangements either about 87% or about 30% of the time, which broadly matched IMGT annotations. In a later analysis, several top co-occurrence clusters were reported to appear linked to parvovirus B19, influenza, CMV and Epstein-Barr virus. A later analysis found that TCR association rates varied across HLA loci, with DRB1 alleles showing the most associated TCRs and HLA-C alleles the fewest. The classifier was reported to diagnose cytomegalovirus status with high specificity and sensitivity in both the original cohort and the validation cohort. In the study, 150 to 200 TCR beta chains were listed as associated with cytomegalovirus. A further reported finding was that TCR beta sequences accurately predicted the HLA-A and HLA-B alleles for most subjects in the first cohort.

The chain is made from TRBV28 and TRBJ2-7, and the D gene may be TRBD1, 5 bases matching. Sequencing was done on a sample of PBMCs. This TCR was sampled from a girl aged 2-9 years in good health and CMV-seronegative. CDR3 region: CASIPTGDYEQYF. The DNA sequence follows: TGTGCCAGCATTCCAACAGGAGACTACGAGCAGTACTTC.